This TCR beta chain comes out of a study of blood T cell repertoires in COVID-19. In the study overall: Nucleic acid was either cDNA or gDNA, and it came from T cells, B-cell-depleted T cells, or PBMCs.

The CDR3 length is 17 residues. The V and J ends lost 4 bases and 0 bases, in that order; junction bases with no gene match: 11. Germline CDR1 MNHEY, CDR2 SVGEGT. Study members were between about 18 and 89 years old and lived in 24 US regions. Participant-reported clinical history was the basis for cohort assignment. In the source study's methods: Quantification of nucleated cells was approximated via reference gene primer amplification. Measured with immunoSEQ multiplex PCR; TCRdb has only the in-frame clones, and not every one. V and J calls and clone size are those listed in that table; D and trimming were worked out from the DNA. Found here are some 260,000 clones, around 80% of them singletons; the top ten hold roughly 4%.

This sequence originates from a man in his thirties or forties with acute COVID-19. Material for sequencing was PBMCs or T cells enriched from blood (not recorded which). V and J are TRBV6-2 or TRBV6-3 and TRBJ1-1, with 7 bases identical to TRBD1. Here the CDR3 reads CASSSPRTGLMNTEAFF. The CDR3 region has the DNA TGTGCCAGCAGTTCCCCCCGGACAGGACTCATGAACACTGAAGCTTTCTTT.